This record covers a single T cell receptor (beta chain). This specimen comes from a study of control samples from healthy donors and cancer patients. This CDR3 is 14 amino acids long. CDR1 and CDR2 from the germline V gene are MDHEN and SYDVKM. Trimming took 7 bases from V and 8 from J, leaving 17 bases between them. TCRdb's copy holds only in-frame clones and misses some; the assay was immunoSEQ multiplex PCR. The sample includes about 180,000 clones, 90% of them seen just once. The receptor was derived from a woman aged 45-65 years in good health. This chain joins TRBV28 and TRBJ1-4, with D uncertain. The specimen sequenced was blood. The CDR3 here is CASTYDLRAEKLFF. DNA of the CDR3: TGTGCCAGCACCTATGACCTAAGGGCAGAAAAACTGTTTTTT.